This is a list of T cell receptor beta chains from one sample in a study of beta chain features in type 1 diabetes. The repertoire was sequenced with immunoSEQ multiplex PCR; TCRdb's copy has only in-frame clones and lacks some. The sample yields 200,000 to 250,000 clones, about a tenth seen once. The sample was central memory CD4+ T cells from blood. The receptors stem from a man aged 18-30 years in good health. Each CDR3 is given without its conserved first and last residue. The order of the fields is D gene, V gene, J gene, CDR3 protein. D genes are given only for firm matches.

D: TRBD2; V: TRBV6-1; J: TRBJ2-1; CDR3: ASSSSGRVYNEQF
D: TRBD2; V: TRBV30; J: TRBJ2-3; CDR3: AWSVGLATDTQY
D: NA; V: TRBV29-1; J: TRBJ1-4; CDR3: AVGNNEKLF
D: NA; V: TRBV7-9; J: TRBJ2-7; CDR3: ASSLGNWGEQY
D: NA; V: TRBV9; J: TRBJ2-1; CDR3: ASSVTGSDNEQF
D: NA; V: TRBV11-2; J: TRBJ2-5; CDR3: ASSFQASHQETQY
D: NA; V: TRBV7-3; J: TRBJ2-3; CDR3: ASSRAPSDTQY
D: NA; V: TRBV14; J: TRBJ1-1; CDR3: ASSRNSHPLTEAF
D: NA; V: TRBV10-3; J: TRBJ2-3; CDR3: AISDRQADTDTQY
D: TRBD1; V: TRBV30; J: TRBJ1-5; CDR3: AVGQGTQPQH
D: NA; V: TRBV12-5; J: TRBJ2-5; CDR3: ASGGETQY
D: NA; V: TRBV25-1; J: TRBJ1-1; CDR3: ASRIAGGPTEAF
D: NA; V: TRBV5-5; J: TRBJ2-6; CDR3: ASSLGPSSGANVLT
D: TRBD2; V: TRBV7-9; J: TRBJ2-7; CDR3: ASSTLRTSGSDEQY
D: NA; V: TRBV11-2; J: TRBJ2-2; CDR3: ASSLVLAVGELF
D: NA; V: TRBV10-3; J: TRBJ1-4; CDR3: AISPTGRNEKLF
D: NA; V: TRBV4-1; J: TRBJ1-5; CDR3: ASSQDQGRPQH
D: TRBD2; V: TRBV11-2; J: TRBJ2-7; CDR3: ASSFIAGGYEQY
D: NA; V: TRBV30; J: TRBJ1-2; CDR3: AWSAIRKGYT
D: NA; V: TRBV5-1; J: TRBJ2-5; CDR3: ASSPGLGRSEETQY
D: NA; V: TRBV19; J: TRBJ2-7; CDR3: ASSIGPYEQY
D: NA; V: TRBV11-2; J: TRBJ2-5; CDR3: ASSIRPQETQY
D: TRBD2; V: TRBV29-1; J: TRBJ2-1; CDR3: SVGGTSGRSNNEQF
D: TRBD2; V: TRBV5-4; J: TRBJ2-7; CDR3: ASSRSQLRENSHEQY
D: NA; V: TRBV9; J: TRBJ2-7; CDR3: ASSVGSGGILYEQY
D: TRBD1; V: TRBV19; J: TRBJ2-7; CDR3: ASSSSPGTGNYEQY
D: NA; V: TRBV25-1; J: TRBJ1-4; CDR3: ASSEYPGVNEKLF
D: TRBD2; V: TRBV27; J: TRBJ2-7; CDR3: ASSPSGTSGRAGEQY
D: NA; V: TRBV5-4; J: TRBJ2-7; CDR3: ASSQDEKQY
D: NA; V: TRBV7-2; J: TRBJ2-3; CDR3: ASSLVGVADTQY
D: NA; V: TRBV10-2; J: TRBJ2-4; CDR3: ASSESVPGAAAKNIQY
D: NA; V: TRBV5-1; J: TRBJ2-5; CDR3: ASSQDSSQETQY
D: TRBD2; V: TRBV29-1; J: TRBJ2-1; CDR3: SADGTSGKQQF
D: NA; V: TRBV29-1; J: TRBJ1-1; CDR3: SAGGLGRTEAF
D: NA; V: TRBV30; J: TRBJ1-2; CDR3: AWSVGGGYT
D: TRBD2; V: TRBV25-1; J: TRBJ2-1; CDR3: ASSERLAGEEYNEQF
D: TRBD2; V: TRBV28; J: TRBJ2-1; CDR3: ASSFASGRNEQF
D: NA; V: TRBV7-6; J: TRBJ2-1; CDR3: ASSLFHPWQF
D: NA; V: TRBV10-3; J: TRBJ2-3; CDR3: AISESHSTTDTQY
D: NA; V: TRBV20-1; J: TRBJ1-1; CDR3: SGGGETEAF
D: TRBD2; V: TRBV4-3; J: TRBJ2-3; CDR3: ASSQRLATDTQY
D: NA; V: TRBV7-9; J: TRBJ2-1; CDR3: ASSFRYEQF
D: NA; V: TRBV4-1; J: TRBJ2-7; CDR3: ASSQVPGAYEQY
D: TRBD1; V: TRBV11-2; J: TRBJ2-7; CDR3: ASSLVGQGATYEQY
D: NA; V: TRBV15; J: TRBJ1-4; CDR3: ATSRDPGANEKLF
D: TRBD2; V: TRBV5-1; J: TRBJ2-1; CDR3: ASSQWLAGGTRSYNEQF
D: NA; V: TRBV7-9; J: TRBJ1-1; CDR3: ASSSQTSTEAF
D: TRBD2; V: TRBV5-1; J: TRBJ2-2; CDR3: ASSLTSGSYTGELF
D: TRBD2; V: TRBV2; J: TRBJ2-3; CDR3: ASSEGLAGETDTQY
D: TRBD2; V: TRBV30; J: TRBJ2-1; CDR3: AWSVPMRTRGNEQF